This T cell receptor beta chain was sequenced during a study of T cells in Graves' hyperthyroidism and ophthalmopathy. Trimming cost V 3 bases and J 5 bases, with 10 bases left between them. The CDR3 contains 14 residues. This clonotype was detected many times. Its target is not known. The study based diagnoses on clinical symptoms, serum thyroxine and TRAb, thyroid ultrasound and orbital computed tomography. Amplified TCR beta CDR3 regions derived from RNA transcripts. During a first-round RT-PCR of the TCR CDR3, the HTBI primer set was used. TCRdb reprocessed the multiplex PCR reads with MiXCR, giving one entry per CDR3 protein. This sample has approximately 200,000 distinct CDR3 sequences, with around 16% found just once. Study results and limitations: Blood also held most thyroid clonotypes expanded beyond 0.001.

This TCR was sampled from a middle-aged man with Graves' hyperthyroidism. The source material was blood. The V gene is TRBV12-3 or TRBV12-4, the J gene TRBJ2-2; the D gene is possibly TRBD1 (5 bases). DNA for the CDR3: TGTGCCAGCAGTTTGGCAGGGTGGACCGGGGAGCTGTTTTTT. This codes for CASSLAGWTGELFF.